Listed here are 28 T cell receptor beta chains from one sample, sequenced in a study of blood T cell repertoires in COVID-19. The table came from immunoSEQ multiplex PCR; TCRdb's copy has only in-frame clones and leaves some out. The top ten hold about 6.2% of the sample, which has a few hundred thousand clones, around nine tenths seen once. The source material was peripheral blood. Receptor source: a man aged 60 to 75 who had recovered from COVID-19.

The chain joins TRBV7-2 to TRBJ2-1; 13 nucleotides align to TRBD2. CDR1 is SGHTA, CDR2 FQGNSA, per germline. The CDR3 has 15 residues. V lost 5 bases, J lost 7 bases, and 5 bases stayed unmatched. As DNA, the CDR3 is TGTGCCAGCAGCAAAGGACTAGCGGGAGCAAATGAGCAGTTCTTC. Translated, it gives CASSKGLAGANEQFF.

This clone is a singleton in its sample. The CDR3 is CASSEESSAGGSTDTQYF. The CDR3 DNA reads TGTGCCAGCAGTGAAGAAAGTTCGGCGGGAGGGAGCACAGATACGCAGTATTTT. The rearrangement uses TRBV2 and TRBJ2-3; 9 bases align to TRBD2. CDR3 length: 18 residues. The V and J ends lost 1 base and 0 bases, in that order; junction bases with no gene match: 8. Germline assignment: CDR1 SNHLY and CDR2 FYNNEI.

V and J are TRBV30 and TRBJ1-1; a weak D match, TRBD1 (5 bases). The V gene lost 8 bases and the J gene lost 6 bases, with 10 bases spanning the gap. From germline, CDR1 is GTSNPN and CDR2 SVGIG (reference sequence). The CDR3 runs 10 residues. DNA for the CDR3: TGTGCCGGGACCGGGGCTGAAGCTTTCTTT. Residues: CAGTGAEAFF.

V gene TRBV9 combines with J gene TRBJ2-5; D possibly corresponds to TRBD2 (6 bases). V lost 4 bases and J lost 2, with 12 bases in between. This CDR3 region has 14 residues. The germline gives CDR1 SGDLS, CDR2 YYNGEE. CDR3 sequence reads: CASSLGLYQETQYF. The CDR3 nucleotides are TGTGCCAGCAGCTTAGGACTATATCAAGAGACCCAGTACTTC. Drawing the rest from reference TRBV9 and TRBJ2-5, the complete variable domain is DSGVTQTPKHLITATGQRVTLRCSPRSGDLSVYWYQQSLDQGLQFLIQYYNGEERAKGNILERFSAQQFPDLHSELNLSSLELGDSALYFCASSLGLYQETQYFGPGTRLLVL.

V and J are TRBV24-1 and TRBJ2-3; TRBD1 matches at 9 bases. This CDR3 is built from 15 residues. The trim removed 9 bases at V and 4 bases at J, leaving 10 bases unmatched. Germline loops: CDR1 KGHDR, CDR2 SFDVKD. CDR3 loop: CATQPGTGRADTQYF. The CDR3 DNA follows: TGTGCCACCCAGCCCGGGACAGGGAGAGCAGATACGCAGTATTTT.

V and J are TRBV4-2 and TRBJ1-1; 7 bases are a match to TRBD1. The CDR3 extends over 15 amino acids. The germline V gene has CDR1 LGHNA and CDR2 YNFKEQ. Unmatched junction bases numbered 10, after V lost 7 bases and J lost 2 bases. CDR3 bases: TGTGCCAGCACCCCACGGACAGGCGATAACACTGAAGCTTTCTTT. Its translation is CASTPRTGDNTEAFF.

This sequence joins TRBV5-1 and TRBJ1-1; a weak D match, TRBD1 (5 bases). Germline CDR1 reads SGHRS; CDR2 reads YFSETQ. V was pared by 4 bases and J by 4 bases, with 17 bases between. This CDR3 contains 15 residues. This CDR3 is CASSTYQGEGTEAFF. The CDR3 DNA follows: TGCGCCAGCAGCACCTACCAAGGGGAGGGCACTGAAGCTTTCTTT.

This clone was seen just once. This sequence joins TRBV7-9 and TRBJ1-2; 9 nucleotides agree with TRBD1. The CDR3 is 12 residues long. V dropped 4 bases and J dropped 10; count of bases not matched to a gene: 4. Germline loops: CDR1 SEHNR, CDR2 FQNEAQ (reference sequence). The CDR3 reads CASSSGQGAYTF. The CDR3 region has the DNA TGTGCCAGCAGCTCGGGACAGGGAGCCTACACCTTC.

This clone was detected once. In nucleotides, the CDR3 is TGTGCCTGGAGTCCTAACCGGGGGATGTCCTACGAGCAGTACTTC. Protein: CAWSPNRGMSYEQYF. The genes are TRBV30 and TRBJ2-7, with a weak D call TRBD2 (6 bases). The germline gives CDR1 GTSNPN, CDR2 SVGIG (reference sequence). This CDR3 comprises 15 residues. V lost 2 bases and J 1 base, leaving 15 bases between the germline ends.

The chain uses TRBV30 and TRBJ1-4, with 7 bases matching TRBD1. CDR1 is GTSNPN and CDR2 is SVGIG in the germline V gene (reference sequence). V trimming: 8 bases; J trimming: 7 bases; junction bases outside the gene matches: 10. This CDR3 comprises 13 residues. CDR3 bases: TGTGCCCGGACTAGGGGGCGAGGTGAAAAACTGTTTTTT. Encoded protein: CARTRGRGEKLFF.

The V gene is TRBV7-9, the J gene TRBJ2-7, with TRBD1 as a possible D gene (6 bases). V was clipped by 5 bases and J by 7 bases, with 15 bases between them. The CDR3 spans 13 residues. The germline gives CDR1 SEHNR, CDR2 FQNEAQ (reference sequence). The CDR3 loop is CASSPSLGTEQYF. The DNA for the CDR3 is TGTGCCAGCAGCCCGTCTTTAGGGACAGAGCAGTACTTC.

This clone was found once. The chain is built from TRBV5-6 and TRBJ1-5, with 7 bases fitting TRBD1. Germline CDR1 reads SGHDT; CDR2 reads YYEEEE. This CDR3 has 17 amino acids. The trim removed 1 base at V and 5 bases at J, leaving 12 bases unmatched. The CDR3 reads CASSLPVQGDRDQPQHF. The CDR3 region has the DNA TGTGCCAGCAGCTTGCCCGTACAGGGTGACAGGGATCAGCCCCAGCATTTT.

Note on this clone: Within the sample, other DNA sequences also encode this same CDR3. The rearrangement uses TRBV7-7 and TRBJ2-1; 11 positions match TRBD2. The CDR3 consists of 15 residues. V lost 5 bases to trimming and J lost 4 bases; unmatched junction nucleotides: 4. Germline CDR1 SSHAT, CDR2 FNYEAQ (reference sequence). Written as DNA, the CDR3 is TGTGCCAGCAGCCCTAGCGGGGGGAGTTACAATGAGCAGTTCTTC. Translation gives CASSPSGGSYNEQFF.

V is TRBV12-3 or TRBV12-4 and J is TRBJ1-3; tentative D call: TRBD1 (5 bases). The ends were cut back, 3 bases at V and 3 bases at J, with 6 bases in the middle. This CDR3 is 13 amino acids long. As DNA, the CDR3 is TGTGCCAGCAGTTTCGGGGGTGGAAACACCATATATTTT. Translation: CASSFGGGNTIYF.

This clone was recorded a few times. The chain couples TRBV3-1 (or the pseudogene TRBV3-2) to TRBJ2-1, with TRBD2 matching 10 bases. Germline CDR1 reads LGHDT; CDR2 reads YNNKEL (reference sequence). This CDR3 contains 19 residues. V trimming: 0 bases; J trimming: 1 base; junction bases outside the gene matches: 9. The CDR3 DNA follows: TGTGCCAGCAGCCAAGAATGGCTAGCGGGAGCTAATTCCTACAATGAGCAGTTCTTC. Its translation is CASSQEWLAGANSYNEQFF.

The V call is TRBV10-2, the J call TRBJ2-1; TRBD1 is a possible D gene (5 bases). CDR1 and CDR2 (germline): WSHSY, SAAADI. The CDR3 extends over 13 amino acids. Trimming removed 10 bases at V and 7 bases at J, with 17 bases between. The CDR3: CATTLGARNEQFF. The DNA for the CDR3 is TGCGCCACCACCCTAGGGGCCCGAAATGAGCAGTTCTTC.

The chain recombines TRBV10-2 with TRBJ1-1; D not resolved. The CDR3 runs to 15 residues. Deletions cut 5 bases from V and 0 bases from J, with 13 bases between. CDR1 is WSHSY, CDR2 SAAADI, per germline. The CDR3 is CASSLGSGMNTEAFF. CDR3 DNA: TGCGCCAGCAGTCTAGGAAGCGGCATGAACACTGAAGCTTTCTTT.

The table lists this clone with a count of one. The chain joins TRBV28 to TRBJ1-2; 12 nucleotides line up with TRBD1. CDR1 is MDHEN, CDR2 SYDVKM, per germline. The CDR3 runs 15 residues. The trim removed 6 bases at V and 8 bases at J, leaving 10 bases unmatched. DNA for the CDR3: TGTGCCAGCAGCCGGCCGGGACAGGGGGCATACGGCTACACCTTC. This sequence encodes CASSRPGQGAYGYTF.

Comments on this clone: Since a much larger clone is just one base distant, this may be a read error. The J gene is TRBJ1-2, the V gene TRBV6-6; 7 nucleotides match TRBD1. This CDR3 has 13 residues. The germline V gene encodes CDR1 MNHNY and CDR2 SVGAGI (reference sequence). V dropped 5 bases and J dropped 2; count of bases not matched to a gene: 2. The CDR3 sequence is CASSQQGNYGYTF. For the CDR3, the DNA is TGTGCCAGCAGTCAACAGGGGAACTATGGCTACACCTTC.

This rearrangement joins TRBV7-3 to TRBJ1-1; the D is unclear. Germline V gives CDR1 SGHTA, CDR2 FQGTGA. CDR3 length: 13 residues. With 3 bases removed from V and 1 base from J, the gap between germline ends came to 6 bases. The CDR3 loop reads CASSFIRNTEAFF. The DNA for the CDR3 is TGTGCCAGCAGCTTCATCAGGAACACTGAAGCTTTCTTT. The full variable domain, completed using reference TRBV7-3 and TRBJ1-1, is GAGVSQTPSNKVTEKGKYVELRCDPISGHTALYWYRQSLGQGPEFLIYFQGTGAADDSGLPNDRFFAVRPEGSVSTLKIQRTERGDSAVYLCASSFIRNTEAFFGQGTRLTVV.

The chain is built from TRBV23-1 and TRBJ1-5, with a possible D match to TRBD1 (6 bases). TRBV23-1 is marked as an open reading frame, function uncertain. This CDR3 region has 17 residues. The ends were cut back, 7 bases at V and 4 bases at J, with 23 bases in the middle. The CDR3 sequence: CASIQAPCTGRNQPQHF. The CDR3, as DNA: TGCGCCAGCATCCAAGCCCCCTGTACAGGGAGAAATCAGCCCCAGCATTTT.

This sequence joins TRBV3-1 (or the pseudogene TRBV3-2) and TRBJ1-6; D is ambiguous. Trimming left V 4 bases short and J 13 bases short, with 11 bases between. Germline V CDR1 and CDR2: LGHDT, YNNKEL (reference sequence). CDR3 length: 12 amino acids. This CDR3 is CASSPLREPLHF. CDR3 DNA sequence: TGTGCCAGCAGCCCCTTGAGGGAGCCCCTCCACTTT.

The chain recombines TRBV30 with TRBJ1-2, with D tentatively TRBD1 (5 bases). V was clipped by 5 bases and J by 5 bases, with 12 bases between them. Germline V gene sequence: CDR1 GTSNPN, CDR2 SVGIG (reference sequence). This CDR3 is 12 amino acids long. CDR3 in DNA: TGTGCCTGGTCATTGGGGGGTTATGGCTACACCTTC. This gives the protein CAWSLGGYGYTF.

The rearrangement links TRBV15 to TRBJ2-5; TRBD1 might be the D (6 bases). The germline V gene has CDR1 LNHNV and CDR2 YYDKDF (reference sequence). The ends were cut back, 0 bases at V and 2 bases at J, with 10 bases in the middle. CDR3 size: 15 residues. CDR3 residues: CATSRDRGGQETQYF. In nucleotides, the CDR3 is TGTGCCACCAGCAGAGACAGGGGCGGGCAAGAGACCCAGTACTTC.

The CDR3 nucleotides read TGTGCCTGGAACAACGAGAGGACTAGCGGCTCCTACAATGAGCAGTTCTTC. Its translation: CAWNNERTSGSYNEQFF. The chain employs TRBV30 and TRBJ2-1; 10 bases are shared with TRBD2. J lost 0 bases, V lost 4 bases, and 9 bases had no gene match. There are 17 residues in the CDR3. Germline V lookup: CDR1 GTSNPN, CDR2 SVGIG (reference sequence).

The rearrangement uses TRBV7-3 and TRBJ1-5; unclear D gene. Germline lookup yields CDR1 SGHTA and CDR2 FQGTGA. CDR3 length: 13 residues. The V and J ends lost 2 bases and 5 bases respectively, with 7 bases between them. Written as DNA, the CDR3 is TGTGCCAGCAGCTTAGCTGCAGATCAGCCCCAGCATTTT. Its translation: CASSLAADQPQHF.

The rearrangement uses TRBV6-5 and TRBJ2-5, with 8 bases lining up with TRBD2. V was pared by 3 bases and J by 3 bases, with 6 bases of the junction left unmatched. The CDR3 has 15 amino acids. Germline lookup yields CDR1 MNHEY and CDR2 SVGAGI. This chain's CDR3 is CASSYFGGDEETQYF. In DNA form, the CDR3 reads TGTGCCAGCAGTTATTTCGGGGGGGATGAAGAGACCCAGTACTTC.

The count of this clone is one. V is TRBV5-1 and J is TRBJ2-1; TRBD2 is a possible D gene (5 bases). Germline CDR1 reads SGHRS; CDR2 reads YFSETQ. CDR3 length: 15 amino acids. V gave up 6 bases and J gave up 6 bases, with 19 bases separating them. CDR3 sequence: CASTPAGGPPNEQFF. CDR3 coding DNA: TGCGCCAGCACTCCAGCCGGAGGACCACCCAATGAGCAGTTCTTC.